This paragraph covers one T cell receptor beta chain sequence. Its antigen remains undetermined. No base-level quality is on record; no much larger clone is a single base apart. The data stem from a study of neoadjuvant anti-PD-1 for oral cavity cancer (dated by TCRdb to the early 2020s). Looking at the study overall: Patients mostly received three to four biweekly doses of nivolumab at 3 mg/kg before curative-intent surgical resection. For patients who did not progress, a fourth nivolumab dose was given around day 43, followed by definitive surgical resection on days 50-56. Under RECIST 1.1, a patient counted as a responder if showing complete response, partial response or stable disease, and as a non-responder if showing progression. The parent correlative cohort included approximately 13 patients, with an approximately 33% response rate.

What the time point label conveys for this sample: after neoadjuvant nivolumab, at surgical resection. None of the patients had received prior systemic or radiation treatment, and all were newly diagnosed with stage II-IVA oral cavity squamous cell carcinoma. Everyone in the cohort had locally advanced, HPV-negative oral cavity squamous cell carcinoma. Peripheral blood mononuclear cells were analyzed directly, without maintenance or expansion in culture. Samples came from a longitudinal correlative study of a single-arm phase II trial of neoadjuvant nivolumab in oral cavity squamous cell carcinoma. Genomic DNA-based TCRbeta sequencing was performed on subject-matched pre- and post-treatment PBMCs and tumors from three responders and three non-responders. Peripheral blood mononuclear cells were collected before nivolumab treatment and were collected again after treatment, at the time of surgery. The Maxwell RSC DNA from Cells kit was used to isolate genomic DNA from PBMCs.

For deep sequencing, PBMC libraries mostly used around 0.45 ug of input genomic DNA, with six replicates for each sample. The immunoSEQ hsTCRbeta kit was used to prepare TCRbeta libraries according to the manufacturer's instructions. An Illumina NovaSeq 6000 S4 flow cell was used to sequence the final libraries, which had first been combined to 3 nM. As for the authors' bioinformatics: The immunoSEQ Analyzer handled quality control and preprocessing of the raw data. The analysis was restricted to productive rearrangements, with each unique CDR3 amino acid sequence defining a clonotype. Repertoire clonality was estimated as the Gini-Simpson index, which was calculated using the R package tcR. Student's t test was used to compare Gini indices, and Pearson correlation was used to assess associations with tumor size change. In its TCRdb copy, this immuneACCESS table keeps in-frame sequences only and misses some clones. Where compared with another copy, unresolved V genes explain less than half of these, and the others have no known cause. V and J calls and clone size are copied from that table; D and trimming were computed from the DNA. The sample table records thousands of clones; 70% of these occur just once. The top ten clonotypes cover less than 3.5% of the sample.

Findings and caveats that apply to the study as a whole: Only three patients per response group were included in the TCR analyses, and larger cohorts for validation were called for by the authors. Higher pretreatment blood Treg/Th17 ratios correlated with both higher pretreatment blood TCRbeta clonality and lower post-treatment tumor TCRbeta clonality. After neoadjuvant nivolumab, non-responders showed significantly higher T cell clonality (Gini index) in PBMCs than responders did.

Sequenced material: PBMCs, taken after nivolumab (anti-PD-1) treatment. The sequence came from a person between 40 and 85 years old with oral cavity squamous cell carcinoma.

The DNA sequence is as follows: TGTGCCAGCAGCTTAGAGAATAGTTGGGCTGAAGCTTTCTTT. Translated, it reads CASSLENSWAEAFF. The chain was built from TRBV7-2 and TRBJ1-1, with the D gene not confidently named. The germline V gene encodes CDR1 SGHTA and CDR2 FQGNSA. The V end loses 1 base and the J end loses 6 bases, and a stretch of 12 bases separates them. The CDR3 has 14 amino acids, counting the end cysteine and phenylalanine. Kept here is only the CDR3 DNA, which spans 42 bases and is read in frame from base 1.